These 27 T cell receptor beta chains were sequenced from one sample in a study of identical twins. Each CDR3 protein gets one entry after TCRdb re-called the 5' RACE reads with MiXCR. The sample includes about 890,000 distinct CDR3 sequences, 9% to 15% of them seen just once. This same sample was also taken into another study, of yellow fever vaccine responses in identical twins.

The specimen sequenced was PBMCs. The receptors originated from a woman younger than 35 in good health.

The gene calls are TRBV24-1 and TRBJ2-1; D unclear. The CDR3 spans 13 residues. Trimming pared 5 bases from V and 5 bases from J, leaving 9 bases between. Germline CDR1 reads KGHDR; CDR2 reads SFDVKD. The CDR3 region has the DNA TGTGCCACCAGTGGCGTCCTCGACAATGAGCAGTTCTTC. Translated: CATSGVLDNEQFF.

This rearrangement joins TRBV12-3 or TRBV12-4 to TRBJ1-2, with D possibly being TRBD1 (5 bases). V lost 2 bases and J lost 4, with 8 bases in between. This CDR3 is 13 amino acids long. The CDR3 coding sequence is TGTGCCAGCAGTTTAAACCAGGGCTATGGCTACACCTTC. Translating gives CASSLNQGYGYTF.

This chain connects TRBV6-1 to TRBJ1-3; D is possibly TRBD1 (6 bases). Looked up from germline, CDR1 is MNHNS and CDR2 is SASEGT. This CDR3 is 18 amino acids long. V lost 6 bases and J lost 0, with 21 bases in between. The CDR3 sequence: CASSSLQGKGGSGNTIYF. The CDR3, as DNA: TGTGCCAGCAGCTCTCTACAGGGTAAAGGGGGCTCTGGAAACACCATATATTTT.

This clonotype was recorded many times. The genes are TRBV28 and TRBJ2-1, with D perhaps matching TRBD2 (6 bases). Germline CDR1 is MDHEN and CDR2 is SYDVKM. Trimming stripped 0 bases from V and 2 bases from J, with 8 bases between. The CDR3 is 15 amino acids. CDR3 coding DNA: TGTGCCAGCAGTTTATGGGGGGAGGCCTACAATGAGCAGTTCTTC. Translating gives CASSLWGEAYNEQFF.

This clonotype was counted at least ten times. The chain has TRBV10-3 and TRBJ1-1, with 7 bases identical to TRBD1. V was pared by 7 bases and J by 4 bases, with 15 bases of the junction left unmatched. The V gene's germline CDR1 is ENHRY and CDR2 SYGVKD. The CDR3 spans 16 residues. CDR3 region: CAIKVGPGTETTEAFF. CDR3 DNA: TGTGCCATCAAGGTGGGGCCCGGGACAGAAACCACTGAAGCTTTCTTT.

J is TRBJ1-1 and V is TRBV7-9, with D perhaps TRBD1 (6 bases). The germline V and J ends were trimmed by 5 bases and 1 base, with 11 bases remaining between them. The CDR3 runs 14 residues. Germline CDR1 reads SEHNR; CDR2 reads FQNEAQ (reference sequence). The CDR3 is CASSRGQSNTEAFF. DNA for the CDR3: TGTGCCAGCAGCCGGGGGCAGTCGAACACTGAAGCTTTCTTT.

CDR3 amino acids: CASSIDTRSYNEQFF. CDR3 sequence (DNA): TGTGCCAGCAGCATAGACACCCGGTCCTACAATGAGCAGTTCTTC. This chain links TRBV7-6 with TRBJ2-1; D is unclear. Germline lookup yields CDR1 SGHVS and CDR2 FNYEAQ. The CDR3 sequence is 15 residues long. Between the trimmed V and J ends, which lost 5 bases and 1 base, there was a span of 12 bases.

The chain has TRBV12-3 or TRBV12-4 and TRBJ2-2; 9 nucleotides match TRBD2. V dropped 10 bases and J dropped 3; count of bases not matched to a gene: 6. The CDR3 totals 14 residues. The CDR3 reads CATRTSVYTGELFF. CDR3 coding DNA: TGTGCCACCCGGACTAGCGTATACACCGGGGAGCTGTTTTTT.

This clonotype was counted only a few times. The rearrangement joins TRBV6-5 to TRBJ2-7; D remains unclear. The CDR3 sequence is 13 residues long. Trimming shortened V by 0 bases and J by 6 bases, and 9 bases separated the two germline ends. Germline CDR1 reads MNHEY; CDR2 reads SVGAGI. The CDR3 coding sequence is TGTGCCAGCAGTTACTCGCTAGTTGCCGAGCAGTACTTC. This codes for CASSYSLVAEQYF.

CDR3 nucleotide sequence: TGTGCCAGCTCACCACGGGCAAACGCTAACACTGAAGCTTTCTTT. Its translation is CASSPRANANTEAFF. V is TRBV18 and J is TRBJ1-1; D is uncertain. V was trimmed by 1 base and J by 2 bases, leaving 11 bases between them. The CDR3 runs to 15 residues. CDR1 is KGHSH and CDR2 is LQKENI in the germline V gene. Full variable domain (missing parts from reference TRBV18 and TRBJ1-1): NAGVMQNPRHLVRRRGQEARLRCSPMKGHSHVYWYRQLPEEGLKFMVYLQKENIIDESGMPKERFSAEFPKEGPSILRIQQVVRGDSAAYFCASSPRANANTEAFFGQGTRLTVV.

The sample holds a few counts of this clonotype. The chain is built from TRBV12-3 or TRBV12-4 and TRBJ2-7; D call uncertain. Deletions cut 1 base from V and 2 bases from J, with 6 bases between. There are 13 residues in the CDR3. Written as DNA, the CDR3 is TGTGCCAGCAGTTTAGAGGCAGCCTACGAGCAGTACGTC. Translating gives CASSLEAAYEQYV.

The chain couples TRBV7-7 to TRBJ2-2; tentatively, D is TRBD2 (5 bases). With 5 bases removed from V and 6 bases from J, the gap between germline ends came to 13 bases. The CDR3 runs 14 residues. Germline-derived CDR1 and CDR2 are SSHAT and FNYEAQ (reference sequence). CDR3 sequence: CASSPGNFPGELFF. CDR3 nucleotide sequence: TGTGCCAGCAGCCCCGGGAACTTTCCCGGGGAGCTGTTTTTT.

The table lists this clonotype with a few counts. The chain employs TRBV6-5 and TRBJ1-5; no clear D gene. The V end lost 3 bases, the J end lost 0 bases, and 6 bases lay between the germline ends. The CDR3 loop spans 14 amino acids. Germline assignment: CDR1 MNHEY and CDR2 SVGAGI. CDR3 DNA sequence: TGTGCCAGCAGTTATCAAGGTAGCAATCAGCCCCAGCATTTT. Translating gives CASSYQGSNQPQHF.

J is TRBJ1-1 and V is TRBV5-1; D gene unclear. V lost 0 bases and J lost 1, with 7 bases in between. CDR3 length equals 14 residues. CDR1 and CDR2 (germline): SGHRS, YFSETQ. DNA for the CDR3: TGCGCCAGCAGCTTGGAGAGAGAGAACACTGAAGCTTTCTTT. Its protein product is CASSLERENTEAFF.

The J gene is TRBJ1-2, the V gene TRBV29-1, with D maybe TRBD1 (6 bases). The CDR3 is made up of 13 amino acids. In germline, CDR1 is SQVTM, CDR2 ANQGSEA. The V end was cut by 7 bases, the J end by 0 bases, with 12 bases between. The CDR3 reads CSAQTGTNYGYTF. In nucleotides, the CDR3 is TGCAGCGCACAGACAGGAACTAACTATGGCTACACCTTC.

In its sample, this clonotype was seen a few times. The chain employs TRBV27 and TRBJ2-3; D call uncertain. The V and J ends lost 6 bases and 0 bases respectively, with 7 bases between them. Germline V gene sequence: CDR1 MNHEY, CDR2 SMNVEV (reference sequence). CDR3 length equals 13 residues. CDR3 residues: CASRRTSTDTQYF. CDR3 coding DNA: TGTGCCAGCAGACGCACTAGCACAGATACGCAGTATTTT.

This chain connects TRBV24-1 to TRBJ2-5; the D gene is possibly TRBD1 (5 bases). Germline loops: CDR1 KGHDR, CDR2 SFDVKD. The CDR3 has 15 residues. Between the trimmed V and J ends, which lost 4 bases and 1 base, there was a span of 12 bases. CDR3: CATSENGHFQETQYF. The CDR3 DNA reads as TGTGCCACCAGTGAAAACGGACATTTCCAAGAGACCCAGTACTTC.

V usage is TRBV12-3 or TRBV12-4 and J usage is TRBJ1-3; no definite D call. Trimming removed 5 bases at V and 0 bases at J, with 8 bases between. This CDR3 has 14 amino acids. CDR3 region: CASSTWGSGNTIYF. CDR3 bases: TGTGCCAGCAGTACTTGGGGCTCTGGAAACACCATATATTTT.

A note on this clonotype: Germline is not matched at one junction end, which may reflect a read error. The V gene is TRBV3-1, the J gene TRBJ2-3; TRBD2 agrees at 12 bases. The CDR3 sequence is 19 residues long. Germline V CDR1 and CDR2: LGHDT, YNNKEL (reference sequence). The CDR3 bases are TGTGCCCGCAGTTCATGGACTAGCGGGGTTAAGCGGGCCACAGATACGCAGTATTTT. Translated, it gives CARSSWTSGVKRATDTQYF.

The V call is TRBV11-2, the J call TRBJ1-3; possible D gene TRBD1, 6 bases. V lost 3 bases and J lost 0, with 18 bases in between. CDR1 is SGHAT and CDR2 is FQNNGV in the germline V gene. The CDR3 loop spans 18 amino acids. CDR3 DNA sequence: TGTGCCAGCAGCTTCGGACAGCATCAAGAGCTCTCTGGAAACACCATATATTTT. It codes for CASSFGQHQELSGNTIYF.

This clonotype occurred a few times. V is TRBV4-1 and J is TRBJ2-2; the match to TRBD2 covers 9 bases. Germline values: CDR1 MGHRA, CDR2 YSYEKL. The CDR3 is 16 amino acids. Trimming at V came to 1 base and at J to 3 bases, leaving 3 bases not matched to a gene. The CDR3: CASSQAIAGDTGELFF. The DNA of the CDR3 is TGCGCCAGCAGCCAAGCCATAGCGGGAGACACCGGGGAGCTGTTTTTT.

This clonotype was seen a handful of times. The chain employs TRBV10-3 and TRBJ2-3, with 8 bases fitting TRBD2. This CDR3 is built from 17 residues. V lost 0 bases to trimming and J lost 1 base; unmatched junction nucleotides: 6. CDR1 ENHRY and CDR2 SYGVKD come from the germline V gene. DNA of the CDR3: TGTGCCATCAGTGAGTCGAGTGGACTAGCACGCACAGATACGCAGTATTTT. Translation gives CAISESSGLARTDTQYF.

The chain links TRBV11-1 to TRBJ2-7; either TRBD1 or TRBD2 may supply D (5 bases each). The CDR3 is 18 residues long. Germline V gene lookup returns CDR1 SGHAT and CDR2 FQDESV (reference sequence). V lost 2 bases, J lost 5 bases, and 25 bases lay in between. Here the CDR3 reads CASSLRPGRSLLSDEQYF. CDR3 DNA: TGTGCCAGCAGCTTACGTCCGGGACGATCATTACTCAGTGACGAGCAGTACTTC.

This clonotype was counted only a few times. The V call is TRBV20-1, the J call TRBJ2-3; D call uncertain. Germline V lookup: CDR1 DFQATT, CDR2 SNEGSKA (reference sequence). The CDR3 is 13 amino acids. Deletions cut 5 bases from V and 7 bases from J, with 16 bases between. CDR3 sequence (DNA): TGCAGTGCTGAAGGGCCACTCCTGAATACGCAGTATTTT. It specifies CSAEGPLLNTQYF.

This clonotype was observed many times. The chain employs TRBV7-9 and TRBJ2-1; D not certain. The germline V gene has CDR1 SEHNR and CDR2 FQNEAQ (reference sequence). This CDR3 spans 14 amino acids. Trimming shortened V by 2 bases and J by 1 base, and 6 bases separated the two germline ends. CDR3: CASSLTGSYNEQFF. In nucleotides, the CDR3 is TGTGCCAGCAGCTTAACGGGTTCCTACAATGAGCAGTTCTTC.

This clonotype has just a few counts. The J gene is TRBJ2-1, the V gene TRBV25-1; D uncertain. The germline V gene encodes CDR1 MGHDK and CDR2 SYGVNS. V was shortened by 7 bases and J by 4 bases, with 23 bases between the two germline ends. The CDR3 has 17 amino acids. The CDR3 is CASNPTDGATSYNEQFF. The CDR3 coding sequence is TGTGCCAGCAACCCGACGGACGGAGCGACCTCATACAATGAGCAGTTCTTC.

The CDR3 nucleotides are TGTGCCAGCTCACCTGGGACAGAAGCCAATCAGCCCCAGCATTTT. This codes for CASSPGTEANQPQHF. This rearrangement joins TRBV18 to TRBJ1-5; 7 bases match TRBD1. Trimming removed 3 bases from V and 3 bases from J; junction bases left unmatched: 5. The CDR3 sequence is 15 residues long. Germline values: CDR1 KGHSH, CDR2 LQKENI.